This TCR beta chain was observed in a study of blood T cell repertoires in COVID-19. The overall study: From the United States, Italy and Spain came samples of acute and convalescent COVID-19. T cells, B-cell-depleted T cells, or PBMCs provided the cDNA or gDNA that served as material.

Trimming removed 4 bases from V and 7 bases from J; junction bases left unmatched: 6. The CDR3 spans 13 residues. Germline CDR1 LNHDA, CDR2 SQIVND (reference sequence). This clone was counted once. Under the authors' procedure: Quantification of nucleated cells was approximated via reference gene primer amplification. Sequencing used immunoSEQ multiplex PCR; TCRdb keeps in-frame clones, though not all of them. V, J and clone size are those of that table, while D and trimming were read from the DNA. The top ten clones hold roughly 7.4% of a sample with a few hundred thousand clones, roughly four fifths of them seen once.

The chain has TRBV19 and TRBJ1-2; 7 nucleotides match TRBD1. The sequencing sample was made of peripheral blood. The TCR sequence derives from a woman in her fifties or sixties with acute or convalescent COVID-19. The CDR3 sequence: CASSREQGFGYTF. The CDR3 coding sequence is TGTGCCAGTAGTAGGGAACAGGGGTTTGGCTACACCTTC.